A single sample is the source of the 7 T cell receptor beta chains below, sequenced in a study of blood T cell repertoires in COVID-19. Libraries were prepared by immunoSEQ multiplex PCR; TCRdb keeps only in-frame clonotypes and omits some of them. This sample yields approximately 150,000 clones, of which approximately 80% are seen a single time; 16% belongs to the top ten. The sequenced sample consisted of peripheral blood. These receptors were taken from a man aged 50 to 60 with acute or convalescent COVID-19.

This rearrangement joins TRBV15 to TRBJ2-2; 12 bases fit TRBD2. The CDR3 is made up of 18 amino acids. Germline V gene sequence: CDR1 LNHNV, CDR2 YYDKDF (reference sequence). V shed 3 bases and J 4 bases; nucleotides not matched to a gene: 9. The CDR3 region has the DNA TGTGCCACCAGCAGCTTGGAGCTAGCGGGGGGGACCACCGGGGAGCTGTTTTTT. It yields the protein CATSSLELAGGTTGELFF. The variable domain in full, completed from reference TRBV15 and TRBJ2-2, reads DAMVIQNPRYQVTQFGKPVTLSCSQTLNHNVMYWYQQKSSQAPKLLFHYYDKDFNNEADTPDNFQSRRPNTSFCFLDIRSPGLGDTAMYLCATSSLELAGGTTGELFFGEGSRLTVL.

CDR3 bases: TGTGCCAGCAGCCAAACCGCCGGACAGGGGGCTGACTATGGCTACACCTTC. Translation gives CASSQTAGQGADYGYTF. The rearrangement uses TRBV7-3 and TRBJ1-2; TRBD1 agrees at 11 bases. The germline V gene has CDR1 SGHTA and CDR2 FQGTGA. V gave up 5 bases and J gave up 3 bases; unmatched junction bases: 11. This CDR3 is 17 amino acids long.

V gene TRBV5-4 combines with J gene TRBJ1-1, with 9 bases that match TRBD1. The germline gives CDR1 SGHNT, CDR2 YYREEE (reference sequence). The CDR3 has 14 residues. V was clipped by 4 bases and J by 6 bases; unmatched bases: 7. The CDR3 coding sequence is TGTGCCAGCAGCCGTCCGGGACAGGGCGCTGAAGCTTTCTTT. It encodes CASSRPGQGAEAFF.

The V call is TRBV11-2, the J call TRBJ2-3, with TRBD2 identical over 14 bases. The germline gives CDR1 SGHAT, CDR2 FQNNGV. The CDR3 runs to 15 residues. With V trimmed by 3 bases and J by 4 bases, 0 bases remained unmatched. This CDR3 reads CASSLTSGGADTQYF. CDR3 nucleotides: TGTGCCAGCAGCTTGACTAGCGGGGGGGCAGATACGCAGTATTTT.

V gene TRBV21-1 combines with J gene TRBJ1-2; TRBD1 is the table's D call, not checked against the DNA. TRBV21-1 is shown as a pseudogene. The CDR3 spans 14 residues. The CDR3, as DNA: TGTGCCAGCAGCAGACAGGGGGAGGGGTATGGCTACACCTTC. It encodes CASSRQGEGYGYTF.

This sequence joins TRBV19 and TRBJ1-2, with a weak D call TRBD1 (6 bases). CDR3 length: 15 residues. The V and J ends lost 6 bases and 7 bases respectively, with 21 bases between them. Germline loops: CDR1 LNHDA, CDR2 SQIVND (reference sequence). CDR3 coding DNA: TGTGCCAGTAGCCCGATCGGGACAAAGCCCAGTGGCTACACCTTC. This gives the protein CASSPIGTKPSGYTF.

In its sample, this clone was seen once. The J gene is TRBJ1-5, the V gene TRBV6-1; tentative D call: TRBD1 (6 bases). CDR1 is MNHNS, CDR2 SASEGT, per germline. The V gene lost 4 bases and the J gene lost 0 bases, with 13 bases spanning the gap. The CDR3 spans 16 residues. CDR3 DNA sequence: TGTGCCAGCAGTGCCCTACAGGGCTATAGCAATCAGCCCCAGCATTTT. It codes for CASSALQGYSNQPQHF.